Described below is a single T cell receptor beta chain sequence and its context. These data are taken from a study of blood T cell repertoires in COVID-19. Study in general: Whether acute or convalescent, the COVID-19 samples came from the United States, Italy and Spain. Sample material is recorded as cDNA or gDNA derived from T cells, B-cell-depleted T cells, or PBMCs.

In germline, CDR1 is SEHNR, CDR2 FQNEAQ (reference sequence). The junction had 7 bases not matched to a gene; V was cut back by 5 bases and J by 5 bases. The CDR3 has 15 residues. Produced via immunoSEQ multiplex PCR; TCRdb's table is partial and in-frame only. The table shows approximately 250,000 clones, with 85% to 95% occurring only once. V and J are TRBV7-9 and TRBJ2-2, with 8 bases matching TRBD1. The TCR sequence derives from a middle-aged man who had been exposed to COVID-19. Sequencing input: PBMCs or T cells enriched from blood (not recorded which). The CDR3 DNA reads TGTGCCAGCAGCCGTGGGACAGGTGAAACCGGGGAGCTGTTTTTT. As protein: CASSRGTGETGELFF.